These 15 T cell receptor beta chains were sequenced from one sample in a study of OX40 agonist ivuxolimab in advanced cancers. Profiled with immunoSEQ multiplex PCR; TCRdb holds only in-frame clones, not every one. Among roughly 68,000 clones listed, 65% to 90% were seen once. The input for sequencing was CD4+ or CD8+ T cells sorted from blood, taken in a trial of the OX40 agonist ivuxolimab. The source of these receptors is an adult with an advanced solid tumor such as melanoma, head and neck, liver or kidney cancer.

This chain's CDR3 is CASSPLGGQINTEAFF. The CDR3 bases are TGTGCCAGCAGCCCCTTAGGGGGACAGATCAACACTGAAGCTTTCTTT. The chain combines TRBV9 with TRBJ1-1; 7 bases align to TRBD1. The V gene's germline CDR1 is SGDLS and CDR2 YYNGEE. The CDR3 runs 16 residues. V gave up 4 bases and J gave up 2 bases; unmatched junction bases: 11.

The gene calls are TRBV4-3 and TRBJ1-1; D is ambiguous. V was cut by 4 bases and J by 4 bases, with 10 bases left in between. The CDR3 is 13 residues long. The germline gives CDR1 LGHNA, CDR2 YSLEER. The CDR3 bases are TGCGCCAGCAGCCGGAAGGACGGCACTGAAGCTTTCTTT. The encoded protein is CASSRKDGTEAFF.

This clone was recorded once. CDR3 bases: TGTGCCAGCAGCTTTTTAACCGGGACAGGGCGGAACACTGAAGCTTTCTTT. Translating it yields CASSFLTGTGRNTEAFF. The V gene is TRBV7-2, the J gene TRBJ1-1; 9 bases match TRBD1. With V trimmed by 3 bases and J by 1 base, 9 bases remained unmatched. The CDR3 is 17 amino acids. CDR1 and CDR2 from the germline V gene are SGHTA and FQGNSA.

The CDR3 loop reads CASSLQKAPYEQYF. The CDR3 coding sequence is TGTGCCAGCAGCTTACAAAAGGCCCCCTACGAGCAGTACTTC. The J gene is TRBJ2-7, the V gene TRBV7-9; D is ambiguous. The V gene lost 2 bases and the J gene lost 2 bases, with 10 bases spanning the gap. CDR1 is SEHNR and CDR2 is FQNEAQ in the germline V gene (reference sequence). CDR3 size: 14 residues.

The genes are TRBV7-2 and TRBJ2-7, with a tentative D call TRBD2 (6 bases). V dropped 1 base and J dropped 2 bases, with 9 bases sitting between them. From germline, CDR1 is SGHTA and CDR2 FQGNSA. The CDR3 totals 14 residues. CDR3 DNA sequence: TGTGCCAGCAGCTTAGACGGGGAGGCCTACGAGCAGTACTTC. This translates into CASSLDGEAYEQYF.

This clone showed up just once. The rearrangement joins TRBV4-3 to TRBJ2-5, with 9 bases identical to TRBD1. The germline V gene has CDR1 LGHNA and CDR2 YSLEER. CDR3 size: 15 residues. The junction had 7 bases not matched to a gene; V was cut back by 3 bases and J by 5 bases. The CDR3 DNA reads as TGCGCCAGCAGCCACGGGACAGGGATAGGGGAGACCCAGTACTTC. It codes for CASSHGTGIGETQYF.

The chain uses TRBV27 and TRBJ2-5; possible D gene TRBD2, 5 bases. Germline CDR1 and CDR2: MNHEY and SMNVEV (reference sequence). V dropped 5 bases and J dropped 5 bases, with 12 bases sitting between them. The CDR3 loop spans 13 amino acids. The CDR3 DNA sequence: TGTGCCAGCAGTACCGGAGGAGCGGAGACCCAGTACTTC. Translating gives CASSTGGAETQYF.

The gene calls are TRBV29-1 and TRBJ2-5; 7 nucleotides match TRBD2. V gave up 6 bases and J gave up 5 bases; unmatched junction bases: 9. The CDR3 extends over 13 amino acids. Germline assignment: CDR1 SQVTM and CDR2 ANQGSEA. CDR3 amino acids: CSVRGSSKETQYF. Here the CDR3 DNA reads TGCAGCGTGCGCGGGAGCAGTAAGGAGACCCAGTACTTC. The full variable domain, rest sourced from reference TRBV29-1 and TRBJ2-5, is SAVISQKPSRDICQRGTSLTIQCQVDSQVTMMFWYRQQPGQSLTLIATANQGSEATYESGFVIDKFPISRPNLTFSTLTVSNMSPEDSSIYLCSVRGSSKETQYFGPGTRLLVL.

The chain has TRBV7-9 and TRBJ1-1, with TRBD1 identical over 7 bases. This CDR3 region has 15 residues. Losses at the gene ends were 4 bases for V and 4 bases for J; bases not matched to a gene: 9. Germline-derived CDR1 and CDR2 are SEHNR and FQNEAQ (reference sequence). For the CDR3, the DNA is TGTGCCAGCAGCTCAGCCGGGACAGAACTCACTGAAGCTTTCTTT. This codes for CASSSAGTELTEAFF. The whole variable domain, filled in from reference TRBV7-9 and TRBJ1-1, reads DTGVSQNPRHKITKRGQNVTFRCDPISEHNRLYWYRQTLGQGPEFLTYFQNEAQLEKSRLLSDRFSAERPKGSFSTLEIQRTEQGDSAMYLCASSSAGTELTEAFFGQGTRLTVV.

This sequence joins TRBV5-1 and TRBJ1-1, with D perhaps TRBD1 (5 bases). The CDR3 sequence is 13 residues long. V lost 2 bases to trimming and J lost 1 base, with 6 bases between them. CDR1 and CDR2 (germline): SGHRS, YFSETQ. The DNA of the CDR3 is TGCGCCAGCAGCTTCGACAGGAACACTGAAGCTTTCTTT. Amino acid sequence: CASSFDRNTEAFF.

V usage is TRBV7-9 and J usage is TRBJ1-2, with 7 nucleotides matching TRBD1. This CDR3 comprises 18 residues. V lost 5 bases and J lost 0; bases outside the gene matches: 15. Germline V gives CDR1 SEHNR, CDR2 FQNEAQ (reference sequence). CDR3 protein: CASSQRGGLQRTNYGYTF. CDR3 DNA: TGTGCCAGCAGCCAGAGAGGGGGCCTACAGAGAACTAACTATGGCTACACCTTC.

The V and J genes are TRBV18 and TRBJ2-2; D not certain. Per the germline V gene, CDR1 is KGHSH and CDR2 is LQKENI. CDR3 length: 17 amino acids. V was shortened by 6 bases and J by 1 base, with 18 bases between the two germline ends. DNA of the CDR3: TGTGCCAGCTCCTTATTTACTGACTGGATGAACACCGGGGAGCTGTTTTTT. Translating gives CASSLFTDWMNTGELFF.

This clone turned up a few times. V gene TRBV1 combines with J gene TRBJ2-3; the table assigns TRBD1, which was not confirmed against the DNA. TRBV1 is noted as a pseudogene. CDR3 size: 14 residues. CDR3 bases: TGCACCAGCAGCCAAGAGGGGGCCTCGGCTACGCAGTATTTT. Translation gives CTSSQEGASATQYF.

V is TRBV18 and J is TRBJ2-5, with D uncertain. V lost 3 bases and J 3 bases, leaving 8 bases between the germline ends. This CDR3 has 13 amino acids. Germline CDR1 is KGHSH and CDR2 is LQKENI. The CDR3: CASSPSLEETQYF. CDR3 bases: TGTGCCAGCTCACCTTCACTGGAAGAGACCCAGTACTTC.

The chain couples TRBV5-1 to TRBJ1-6, with 8 bases that match TRBD1. This CDR3 comprises 20 residues. Germline V gene sequence: CDR1 SGHRS, CDR2 YFSETQ. Unmatched junction bases numbered 14, after V lost 1 base and J lost 2 bases. The CDR3 DNA reads as TGCGCCAGCAGCTTGAAGGGACAGGTTGCTGGAGAAACCTATAATTCACCCCTCCACTTT. This codes for CASSLKGQVAGETYNSPLHF.